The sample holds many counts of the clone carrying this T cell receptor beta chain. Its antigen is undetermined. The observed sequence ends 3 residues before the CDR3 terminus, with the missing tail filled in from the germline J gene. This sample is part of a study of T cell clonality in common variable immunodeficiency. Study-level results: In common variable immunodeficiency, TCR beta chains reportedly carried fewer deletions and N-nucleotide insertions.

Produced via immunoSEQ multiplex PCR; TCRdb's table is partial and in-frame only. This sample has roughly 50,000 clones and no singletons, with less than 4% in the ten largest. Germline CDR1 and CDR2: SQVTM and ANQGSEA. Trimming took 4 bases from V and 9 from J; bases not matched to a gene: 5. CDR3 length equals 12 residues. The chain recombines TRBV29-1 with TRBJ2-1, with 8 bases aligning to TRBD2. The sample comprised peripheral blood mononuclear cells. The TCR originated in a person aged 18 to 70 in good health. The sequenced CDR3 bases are TGCAGCGTTGTTAGCGGGACTACTGAG. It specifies CSVVSGTTE. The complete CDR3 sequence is CSVVSGTTEQFF.